Described below is a single TCR beta chain sequence and its context. No cognate antigen has been identified for it. Per-nucleotide qualities are absent, and no much larger clonotype sits a single base away. These data are taken from a study of blood T cell repertoires in COVID-19 (dated by TCRdb to about 2020). Looking at the study overall: Collaborator samples came from the United States, Italy and Spain and covered acute and convalescent phases of COVID-19. The material from the prospective study consisted of cDNA or gDNA derived from T cells, B-cell-depleted T cells, or PBMCs. Deeply sampled blood TCRbeta repertoires from subjects exposed to, actively infected with, or recovered from COVID-19 were included in the dataset. The repertoires were released in a freely available public database intended as a resource for research on the immune response to SARS-CoV-2. The samples were drawn from the first 160 participants of the ongoing ImmuneRACE study and from 1,254 subjects provided by 6 global collaborators. Nearly every sample came with metadata listing a de-identified subject ID, COVID-19 status, age in years and sex. HLA class I and class II types, where available, came from metadata supplied by the sample provider rather than from assay-based typing. The research as a whole found: The quantity of clinical and demographic metadata differed by source and by participant and was supplied without curation.

Enrolling through a virtual design, the prospective study's participants ranged in age from about 18 to 89 years and lived across 20 to 30 United States geographic areas. In the prospective study, cohorts were assigned on the basis of participant-reported clinical history obtained from a screening survey and a study questionnaire. In the prospective study, whole blood, serum and a nasopharyngeal or oropharyngeal swab were collected from each participant by mobile phlebotomists. Participants in the prospective study had the option to provide additional blood draws and questionnaires over a roughly 2-month period. Before DNA extraction, blood samples from the prospective study were shipped at room temperature or frozen. TCRbeta CDR3 regions were amplified from genomic DNA using the immunoSEQ Assay, a bias-controlled multiplex PCR. The authors' pipeline ran thus. Within the assay, amplification of reference gene primers was used to estimate how many nucleated cells each sample contained. To quantify the absolute abundance of each unique TCRbeta CDR3 rearrangement, sequence reads were collapsed and filtered. For each sample, productive Simpson clonality was calculated as the square root of Simpson's diversity index across productive rearrangements. The clones in this table, taken by TCRdb from immuneACCESS, are in-frame only. Not every clone is retained; where verified, under half of the shortfall comes from an unresolved V gene, and the cause of the rest is unknown. V, J and clone size reflect that table, while D and trimming were determined from the DNA. The sample table lists around 190,000 clones, 86% of them with a count of one. Of the sample, 5.6% falls within the top ten clones.

The receptor comes from a man aged 35 to 55 with acute COVID-19. The material sequenced was PBMCs or T cells enriched from blood (not recorded which).

The sequenced DNA: TGCGCCAGCAGCCAGGGGACAGGCCTTAGTTGGCCCCAGCATTTT. Its protein product is CASSQGTGLSWPQHF. In this chain, TRBV4-1 is recombined with TRBJ1-5; 8 bases in between match TRBD1. Per the germline V gene, MGHRA is the CDR1 and YSYEKL is the CDR2. The CDR3 contains 15 residues, cysteine and phenylalanine counted. CDR3 DNA only is kept here, 45 bases in frame from base 1. After removal of 3 bases from V and 9 bases from J, the junction retains 10 bases not matched to a gene.